This T cell receptor beta chain was observed in a study of T-cell memory formation after mild COVID-19. General study results and limits: CD4+ bias marked clones expanding day 15 to 37, unlike balanced contracting clones.

This clonotype was counted many times. Its antigen is still unknown. Germline CDR1 is SGHTA and CDR2 is FQGNSA. Trimming removed 7 bases from V and 8 bases from J, with 17 bases in between. There are 13 residues in the CDR3. TCRdb re-analysed the 5' RACE reads in MiXCR, keeping a single row per CDR3 protein. The table includes about 270,000 distinct CDR3 sequences, 16% detected once. The chain couples TRBV7-2 to TRBJ1-2, with TRBD1 as a possible D gene (5 bases). This TCR was sampled from a man younger than 35 who had mild COVID-19 (a few samples of this study predate the infection). Cell type and time point are not known. The specimen was PBMCs or a T cell subset sorted from them (not recorded which). DNA for the CDR3: TGTGCCAGCATATCCCCCGGGGGAAGAGGCTACACCTTC. It yields the protein CASISPGGRGYTF. Variable domain in full (rest from reference TRBV7-2 and TRBJ1-2): GAGVSQSPSNKVTEKGKDVELRCDPISGHTALYWYRQSLGQGLEFLIYFQGNSAPDKSGLPSDRFSAERTGGSVSTLTIQRTQQEDSAVYLCASISPGGRGYTFGSGTRLTVV.